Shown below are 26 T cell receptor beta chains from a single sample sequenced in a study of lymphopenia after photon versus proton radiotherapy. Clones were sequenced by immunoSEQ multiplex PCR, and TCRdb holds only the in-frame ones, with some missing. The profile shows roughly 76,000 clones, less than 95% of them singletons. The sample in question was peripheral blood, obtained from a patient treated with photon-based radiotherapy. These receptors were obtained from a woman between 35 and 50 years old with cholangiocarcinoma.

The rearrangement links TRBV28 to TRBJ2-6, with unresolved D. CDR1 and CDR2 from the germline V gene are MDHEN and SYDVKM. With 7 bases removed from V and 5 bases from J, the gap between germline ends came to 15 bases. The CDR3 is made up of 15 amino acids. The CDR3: CASTQDGTRANVLTF. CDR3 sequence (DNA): TGTGCCAGCACCCAGGACGGAACTCGGGCCAACGTCCTGACTTTC.

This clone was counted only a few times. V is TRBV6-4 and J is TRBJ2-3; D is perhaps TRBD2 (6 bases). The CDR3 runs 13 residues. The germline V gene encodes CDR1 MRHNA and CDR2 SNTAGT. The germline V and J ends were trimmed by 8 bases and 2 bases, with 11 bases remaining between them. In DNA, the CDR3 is TGTGCCAGCGGGGGGACCTACACAGATACGCAGTATTTT. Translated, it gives CASGGTYTDTQYF.

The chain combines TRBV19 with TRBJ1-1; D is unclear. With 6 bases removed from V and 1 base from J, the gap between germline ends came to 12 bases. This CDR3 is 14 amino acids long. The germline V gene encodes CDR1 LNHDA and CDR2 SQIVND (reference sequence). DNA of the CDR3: TGTGCCAGTAGCAATCTGAATTCGAACACTGAAGCTTTCTTT. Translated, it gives CASSNLNSNTEAFF.

Here the CDR3 reads CASSLAQGNTEAFF. In nucleotides, the CDR3 is TGCGCCAGCAGCTTGGCACAGGGGAACACTGAAGCTTTCTTT. V usage is TRBV5-1 and J usage is TRBJ1-1; tentatively, D is TRBD1 (6 bases). The CDR3 extends over 14 amino acids. Trimming removed 0 bases at V and 1 base at J, with 7 bases between. Germline V gives CDR1 SGHRS, CDR2 YFSETQ.

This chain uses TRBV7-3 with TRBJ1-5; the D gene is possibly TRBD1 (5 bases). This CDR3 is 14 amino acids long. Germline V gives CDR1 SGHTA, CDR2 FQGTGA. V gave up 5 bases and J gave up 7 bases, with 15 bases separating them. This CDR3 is CASSQGSSGQPQHF. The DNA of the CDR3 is TGTGCCAGCAGCCAGGGTAGCTCGGGGCAGCCCCAGCATTTT.

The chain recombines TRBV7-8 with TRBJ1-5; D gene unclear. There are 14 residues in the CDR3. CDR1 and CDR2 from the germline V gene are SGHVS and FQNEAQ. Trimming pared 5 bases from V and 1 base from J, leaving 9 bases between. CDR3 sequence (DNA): TGTGCCAGCAGCCCCAAGTTCAGCAATCAGCCCCAGCATTTT. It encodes CASSPKFSNQPQHF.

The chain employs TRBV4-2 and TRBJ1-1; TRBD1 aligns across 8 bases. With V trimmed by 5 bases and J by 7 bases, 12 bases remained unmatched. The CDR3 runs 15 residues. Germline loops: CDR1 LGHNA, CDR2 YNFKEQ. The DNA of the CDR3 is TGTGCCAGCAGCGAAAATGGACAGGGTTTGGATGAAGCTTTCTTT. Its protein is CASSENGQGLDEAFF.

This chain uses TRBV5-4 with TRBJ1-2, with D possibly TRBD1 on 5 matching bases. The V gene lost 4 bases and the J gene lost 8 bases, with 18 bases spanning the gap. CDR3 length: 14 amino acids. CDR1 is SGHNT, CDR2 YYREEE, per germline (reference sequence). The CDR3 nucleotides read TGTGCCAGCAGCCCTGTAGCAGGGTTAGAGGGCTACACCTTC. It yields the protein CASSPVAGLEGYTF.

In DNA form, the CDR3 reads TGTGCCAGCATGCCGGAATACACAGATACGCAGTATTTT. This codes for CASMPEYTDTQYF. J is TRBJ2-3 and V is TRBV2; D remains ambiguous. CDR1 and CDR2 (germline): SNHLY, FYNNEI. The CDR3 runs 13 residues. V shed 7 bases and J shed 2 bases, with 10 bases lying between them.

The CDR3 here is CASSLGSSGGYEQYF. Written as DNA, the CDR3 is TGTGCCAGCAGCTTAGGTTCCTCAGGGGGCTACGAGCAGTACTTC. This rearrangement joins TRBV7-2 to TRBJ2-7; the match to TRBD1 covers 7 bases. V trimming: 1 base; J trimming: 3 bases; junction bases outside the gene matches: 6. The CDR3 runs to 15 residues. CDR1 is SGHTA, CDR2 FQGNSA, per germline.

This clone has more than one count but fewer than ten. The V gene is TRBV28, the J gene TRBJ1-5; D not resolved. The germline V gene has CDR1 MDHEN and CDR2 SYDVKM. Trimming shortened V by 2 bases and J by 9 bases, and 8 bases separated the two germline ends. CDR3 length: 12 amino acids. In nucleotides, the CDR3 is TGTGCCAGCAGTTTAAAAGGGCGGCCCCAGCATTTT. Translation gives CASSLKGRPQHF. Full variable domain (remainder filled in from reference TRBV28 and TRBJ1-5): DVKVTQSSRYLVKRTGEKVFLECVQDMDHENMFWYRQDPGLGLRLIYFSYDVKMKEKGDIPEGYSVSREKKERFSLILESASTNQTSMYLCASSLKGRPQHFGDGTRLSIL.

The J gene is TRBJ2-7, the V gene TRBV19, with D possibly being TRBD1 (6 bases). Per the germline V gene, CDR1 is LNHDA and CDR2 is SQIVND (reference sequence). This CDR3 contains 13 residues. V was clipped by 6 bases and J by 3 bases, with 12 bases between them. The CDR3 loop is CASRKGRGYEQYF. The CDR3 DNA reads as TGTGCCAGTAGAAAGGGCAGGGGCTACGAGCAGTACTTC.

CDR3 residues: CASSAVTGGAGEQYF. The CDR3 DNA sequence: TGTGCCAGCAGCGCAGTGACAGGGGGCGCGGGGGAGCAGTACTTC. This chain uses TRBV9 with TRBJ2-7, with 10 bases lining up with TRBD1. Germline loops: CDR1 SGDLS, CDR2 YYNGEE. The V and J ends lost 3 bases and 7 bases, in that order; junction bases with no gene match: 10. The CDR3 runs 15 residues. The full variable domain, completed using reference TRBV9 and TRBJ2-7, is DSGVTQTPKHLITATGQRVTLRCSPRSGDLSVYWYQQSLDQGLQFLIQYYNGEERAKGNILERFSAQQFPDLHSELNLSSLELGDSALYFCASSAVTGGAGEQYFGPGTRLTVT.

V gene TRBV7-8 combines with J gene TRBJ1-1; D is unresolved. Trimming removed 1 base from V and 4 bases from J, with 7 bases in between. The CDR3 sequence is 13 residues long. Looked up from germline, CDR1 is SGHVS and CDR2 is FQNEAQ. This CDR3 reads CASSLDQSTEAFF. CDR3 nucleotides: TGTGCCAGCAGCTTAGACCAGTCCACTGAAGCTTTCTTT.

The CDR3 DNA sequence: TGTGCCAGTAGTATACGGGGGGTTTATAGCAATCAGCCCCAGCATTTT. It specifies CASSIRGVYSNQPQHF. The chain is built from TRBV19 and TRBJ1-5, with a tentative D call TRBD1 (5 bases). The germline gives CDR1 LNHDA, CDR2 SQIVND (reference sequence). The CDR3 has 16 residues. With 2 bases removed from V and 0 bases from J, the gap between germline ends came to 11 bases.

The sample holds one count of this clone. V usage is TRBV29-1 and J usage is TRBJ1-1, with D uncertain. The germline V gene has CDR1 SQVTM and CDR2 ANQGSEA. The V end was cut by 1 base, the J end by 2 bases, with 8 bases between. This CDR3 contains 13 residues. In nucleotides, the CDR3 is TGCAGCGTTGAAGGACGGGGAAACACTGAAGCTTTCTTT. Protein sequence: CSVEGRGNTEAFF.

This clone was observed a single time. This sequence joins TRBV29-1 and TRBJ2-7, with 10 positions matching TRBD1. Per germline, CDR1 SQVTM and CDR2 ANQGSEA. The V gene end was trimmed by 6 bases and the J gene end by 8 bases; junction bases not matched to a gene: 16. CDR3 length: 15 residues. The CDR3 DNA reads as TGCAGCGTGGAAAGCGGCCGGACAGGGGGTGGGCAGCAGTACTTC. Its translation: CSVESGRTGGGQQYF.

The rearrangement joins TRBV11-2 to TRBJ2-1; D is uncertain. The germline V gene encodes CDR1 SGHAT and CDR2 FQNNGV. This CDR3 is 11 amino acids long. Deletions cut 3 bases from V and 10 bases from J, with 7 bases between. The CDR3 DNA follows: TGTGCCAGCAGCTTTGTAGGAGAGCAGTTCTTC. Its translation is CASSFVGEQFF. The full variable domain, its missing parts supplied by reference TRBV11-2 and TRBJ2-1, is EAGVAQSPRYKIIEKRQSVAFWCNPISGHATLYWYQQILGQGPKLLIQFQNNGVVDDSQLPKDRFSAERLKGVDSTLKIQPAKLEDSAVYLCASSFVGEQFFGPGTRLTVL.

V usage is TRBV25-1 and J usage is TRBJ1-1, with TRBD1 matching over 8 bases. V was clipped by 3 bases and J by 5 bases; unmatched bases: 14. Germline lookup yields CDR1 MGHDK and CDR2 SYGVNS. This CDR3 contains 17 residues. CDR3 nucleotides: TGTGCCAGCAGTGATCCCGGACAGGGCCTAGATGATACTGAAGCTTTCTTT. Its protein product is CASSDPGQGLDDTEAFF. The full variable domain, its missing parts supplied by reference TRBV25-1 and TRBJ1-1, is EADIYQTPRYLVIGTGKKITLECSQTMGHDKMYWYQQDPGMELHLIHYSYGVNSTEKGDLSSESTVSRIRTEHFPLTLESARPSHTSQYLCASSDPGQGLDDTEAFFGQGTRLTVV.

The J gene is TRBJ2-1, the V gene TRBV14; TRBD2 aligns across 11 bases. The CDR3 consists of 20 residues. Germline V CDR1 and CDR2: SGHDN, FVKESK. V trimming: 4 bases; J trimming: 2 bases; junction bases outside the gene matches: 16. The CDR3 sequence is CASSPTLGSGRASAYNEQFF. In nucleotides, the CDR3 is TGTGCCAGCAGCCCAACATTGGGTAGCGGGAGGGCGAGCGCCTACAATGAGCAGTTCTTC. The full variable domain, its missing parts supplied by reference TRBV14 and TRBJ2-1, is EAGVTQFPSHSVIEKGQTVTLRCDPISGHDNLYWYRRVMGKEIKFLLHFVKESKQDESGMPNNRFLAERTGGTYSTLKVQPAELEDSGVYFCASSPTLGSGRASAYNEQFFGPGTRLTVL.

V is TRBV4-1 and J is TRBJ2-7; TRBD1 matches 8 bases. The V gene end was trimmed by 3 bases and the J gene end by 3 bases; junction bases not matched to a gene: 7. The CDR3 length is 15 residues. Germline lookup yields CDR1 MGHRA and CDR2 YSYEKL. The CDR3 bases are TGCGCCAGCAGCCATGCTCAGGGGGCTATCTACGAGCAGTACTTC. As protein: CASSHAQGAIYEQYF.

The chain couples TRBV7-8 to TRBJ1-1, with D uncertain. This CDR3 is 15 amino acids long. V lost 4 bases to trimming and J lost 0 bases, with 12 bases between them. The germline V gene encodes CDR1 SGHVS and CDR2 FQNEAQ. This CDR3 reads CASSSSGRLNTEAFF. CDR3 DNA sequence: TGTGCCAGCAGCTCTAGTGGCAGGCTGAACACTGAAGCTTTCTTT.

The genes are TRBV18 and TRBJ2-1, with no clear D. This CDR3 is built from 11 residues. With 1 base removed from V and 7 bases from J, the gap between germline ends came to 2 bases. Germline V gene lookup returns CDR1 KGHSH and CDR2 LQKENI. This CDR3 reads CASSPLNEQFF. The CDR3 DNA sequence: TGTGCCAGCTCACCACTAAATGAGCAGTTCTTC.

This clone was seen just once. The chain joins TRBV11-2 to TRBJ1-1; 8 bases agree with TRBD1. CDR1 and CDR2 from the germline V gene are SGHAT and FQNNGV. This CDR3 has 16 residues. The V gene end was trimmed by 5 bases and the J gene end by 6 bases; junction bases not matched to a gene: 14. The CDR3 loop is CASSDGQGLGSPEAFF. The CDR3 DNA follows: TGTGCCAGCAGCGATGGACAGGGATTAGGCTCCCCTGAAGCTTTCTTT.

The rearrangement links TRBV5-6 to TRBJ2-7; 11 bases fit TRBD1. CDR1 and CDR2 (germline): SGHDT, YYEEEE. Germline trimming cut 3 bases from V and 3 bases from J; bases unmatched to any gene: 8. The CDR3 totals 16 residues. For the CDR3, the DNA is TGTGCCAGCAGCTACTTACCGGGACAGGGGGGCTACGAGCAGTACTTC. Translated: CASSYLPGQGGYEQYF. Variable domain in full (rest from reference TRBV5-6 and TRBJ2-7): DAGVTQSPTHLIKTRGQQVTLRCSPKSGHDTVSWYQQALGQGPQFIFQYYEEEERQRGNFPDRFSGHQFPNYSSELNVNALLLGDSALYLCASSYLPGQGGYEQYFGPGTRLTVT.

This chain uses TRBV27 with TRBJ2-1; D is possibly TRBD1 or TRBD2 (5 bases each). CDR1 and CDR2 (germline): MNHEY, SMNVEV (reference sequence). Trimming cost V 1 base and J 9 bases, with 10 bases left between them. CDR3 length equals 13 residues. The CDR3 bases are TGTGCCAGCAGTTTATATGGGGACGGTGAGCAGTTCTTC. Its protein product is CASSLYGDGEQFF.